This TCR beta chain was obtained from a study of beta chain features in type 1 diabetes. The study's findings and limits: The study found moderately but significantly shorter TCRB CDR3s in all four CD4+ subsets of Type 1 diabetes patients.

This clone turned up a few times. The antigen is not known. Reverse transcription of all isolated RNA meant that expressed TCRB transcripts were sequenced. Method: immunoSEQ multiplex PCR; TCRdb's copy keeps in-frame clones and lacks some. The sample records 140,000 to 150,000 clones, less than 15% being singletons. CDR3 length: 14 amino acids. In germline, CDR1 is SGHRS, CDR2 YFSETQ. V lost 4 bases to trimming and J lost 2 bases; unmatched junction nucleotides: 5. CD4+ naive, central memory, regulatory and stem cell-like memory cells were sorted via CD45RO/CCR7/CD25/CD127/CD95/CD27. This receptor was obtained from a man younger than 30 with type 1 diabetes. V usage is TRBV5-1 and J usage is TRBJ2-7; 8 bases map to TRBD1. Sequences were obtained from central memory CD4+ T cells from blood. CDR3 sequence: CASSKDRATYEQYF. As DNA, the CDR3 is TGCGCCAGCAGCAAGGACAGGGCAACCTACGAGCAGTACTTC.